This T cell receptor (beta chain) was sequenced during a study of OX40 agonist ivuxolimab in advanced cancers. Overall study: In three patients, partial responses were observed, one with hepatocellular carcinoma and two with cutaneous melanoma. Findings and caveats of the study: Among the nonresponders, some also had low normalized T-cell clonal expansion. Clones of CD4+ and CD8+ blood T cells grew by week 6 at doses of 0.1 to 3.0 mg/kg. On average, a greater number of expanded clones characterised CD8+ T cells relative to CD4+.

Comment on this clone: No antigen is known for it.

Generated by immunoSEQ multiplex PCR, the TCRdb table keeps only in-frame clones and is missing some. The table shows some 60,000 clones, with roughly nine tenths occurring only once. Sequencing was performed on CD4+ or CD8+ T cells sorted from blood, taken in a trial of the OX40 agonist ivuxolimab. This clonotype originated in an adult with an advanced solid tumor such as melanoma, head and neck, liver or kidney cancer.

CDR3 nucleotide sequence: TGTGCCAGCAGCTTAGGCCCAACCCCGGGCACTGAAGCTTTCTTT. It codes for CASSLGPTPGTEAFF. This chain links TRBV11-1 with TRBJ1-1; D is uncertain. V dropped 1 base and J dropped 4 bases, with 13 bases sitting between them. Germline-derived CDR1 and CDR2 are SGHAT and FQDESV (reference sequence). This CDR3 has 15 residues.